Shown below are 23 T cell receptor beta chains from a single sample sequenced in a study of cytomegalovirus exposure and HLA in healthy donors. A multiplex PCR was run with 60 Vbeta primers and 13 Jbeta primers. Sequencing was performed with immunoSEQ multiplex PCR; in TCRdb, only in-frame clones are kept and a portion is missing. The sample gives roughly 200,000 clones, around 76% of which show up once; about 2.1% is in the top ten. The sequencing input was PBMCs. The receptor set was obtained from a man between 25 and 39 years old in good health and CMV-seronegative.

V gene TRBV2 combines with J gene TRBJ2-1, with D hard to call. This CDR3 is 19 amino acids long. Per the germline V gene, CDR1 is SNHLY and CDR2 is FYNNEI. Trimming pared 3 bases from V and 2 bases from J, leaving 23 bases between. CDR3 nucleotide sequence: TGTGCCAGCAGTGATAGAATGGCCCCAATAGGTACAGCCTACAATGAGCAGTTCTTC. Translation gives CASSDRMAPIGTAYNEQFF.

This chain links TRBV29-1 with TRBJ1-3, with a weak D call TRBD1 (5 bases). V lost 0 bases and J lost 4, with 13 bases in between. The germline CDR1 and CDR2 sequences are SQVTM and ANQGSEA. This CDR3 has 15 residues. The CDR3 sequence is CSVEDPGGTGNTIYF. CDR3 nucleotides: TGCAGCGTTGAAGACCCGGGGGGGACCGGAAACACCATATATTTT. The entire variable domain, with the rest obtained from reference TRBV29-1 and TRBJ1-3, is as follows: SAVISQKPSRDICQRGTSLTIQCQVDSQVTMMFWYRQQPGQSLTLIATANQGSEATYESGFVIDKFPISRPNLTFSTLTVSNMSPEDSSIYLCSVEDPGGTGNTIYFGEGSWLTVV.

V is TRBV28 and J is TRBJ2-7, with TRBD2 matching over 8 bases. This CDR3 has 14 amino acids. Germline lookup yields CDR1 MDHEN and CDR2 SYDVKM. V lost 5 bases and J lost 5; bases outside the gene matches: 8. This chain's CDR3 is CASSKSGSVHEQYF. As DNA, the CDR3 is TGTGCCAGCAGTAAAAGCGGGAGTGTCCACGAGCAGTACTTC.

The V and J genes are TRBV28 and TRBJ1-2, with TRBD1 identical over 7 bases. This CDR3 contains 15 residues. Germline CDR1 and CDR2: MDHEN and SYDVKM. The ends lost 2 bases at V and 4 bases at J; junction bases unmatched: 7. CDR3 sequence: CASSLRGRPSYGYTF. The DNA for the CDR3 is TGTGCCAGCAGTTTAAGGGGGCGCCCGTCCTATGGCTACACCTTC.

V gene TRBV6-1 combines with J gene TRBJ1-4; D gene uncertain. CDR1 and CDR2 from the germline V gene are MNHNS and SASEGT. Trimming stripped 9 bases from V and 7 bases from J, with 15 bases between. CDR3 length: 13 residues. CDR3 DNA: TGTGCCAGTCACGGAGGGTTTGGTGAAAAACTGTTTTTT. Its translation: CASHGGFGEKLFF.

A word on this clone: The germline gene is not matched at one end of the junction; a read error may be the cause. This chain uses TRBV10-3 with TRBJ2-1, with D possibly TRBD2 on 6 matching bases. The CDR3 has 12 residues. Germline V gene sequence: CDR1 ENHRY, CDR2 SYGVKD. The CDR3 bases are TGTGCCATCAGTGAGGACGGGACTCTAAAGCTCTTC. Protein: CAISEDGTLKLF.

The rearrangement uses TRBV7-3 and TRBJ2-1; D possibly corresponds to TRBD2 (6 bases). With 5 bases removed from V and 9 bases from J, the gap between germline ends came to 8 bases. CDR1 and CDR2 (germline): SGHTA, FQGTGA. The CDR3 totals 11 residues. As DNA, the CDR3 is TGTGCCAGCAGCGCGGGGCTTGAGCAGTTCTTC. The encoded protein is CASSAGLEQFF.

V gene TRBV19 combines with J gene TRBJ2-7; 7 bases are a match to TRBD1. Trimming removed 6 bases from V and 1 base from J; junction bases left unmatched: 6. The CDR3 runs 14 residues. CDR1 and CDR2 (germline): LNHDA, SQIVND (reference sequence). This CDR3 is CASSPRDRSYEQYF. The CDR3 bases are TGTGCCAGTAGCCCCCGGGACAGATCCTACGAGCAGTACTTC.

V is TRBV4-1 and J is TRBJ2-3, with 8 bases identical to TRBD2. Germline V gives CDR1 MGHRA, CDR2 YSYEKL. There are 15 residues in the CDR3. The V and J ends lost 5 bases and 2 bases, in that order; junction bases with no gene match: 6. CDR3 DNA sequence: TGCGCCAGCAGCGGATTAGCGGGGACCACAGATACGCAGTATTTT. It is translated as CASSGLAGTTDTQYF.

The gene calls are TRBV6-5 and TRBJ2-7; 8 bases map to TRBD1. The CDR3 has 15 residues. Per germline, CDR1 MNHEY and CDR2 SVGAGI. The V gene end was trimmed by 5 bases and the J gene end by 6 bases; junction bases not matched to a gene: 12. The CDR3 coding sequence is TGTGCCAGCAGTCCTGTAAACAGGGGGTTGGGCGAGCAGTACTTC. Its protein is CASSPVNRGLGEQYF.

V usage is TRBV7-9 and J usage is TRBJ2-1; 10 bases map to TRBD2. The length of the CDR3 is 14 residues. The germline CDR1 and CDR2 sequences are SEHNR and FQNEAQ (reference sequence). The J segment lost 5 bases and the V segment lost 2 bases, leaving 0 bases of the junction unmatched. The CDR3 DNA is TGTGCCAGCAGCTTACTAGCGGGAGACAATGAGCAGTTCTTC. It codes for CASSLLAGDNEQFF.

The gene calls are TRBV19 and TRBJ2-2; 7 nucleotides align to TRBD2. The CDR3 is made up of 14 amino acids. Germline V gene lookup returns CDR1 LNHDA and CDR2 SQIVND (reference sequence). The trim removed 7 bases at V and 7 bases at J, leaving 9 bases unmatched. The CDR3, as DNA: TGTGCCAGTAAAAGGCGGGAGTTGAGCGGGGAGCTGTTTTTT. As protein: CASKRRELSGELFF.

The J gene is TRBJ2-5, the V gene TRBV30; D is undetermined. The CDR3 length is 13 residues. CDR1 is GTSNPN, CDR2 SVGIG, per germline (reference sequence). V was pared by 4 bases and J by 2 bases, with 11 bases between. In nucleotides, the CDR3 is TGTGCCTGGACCCCCTCTGTTCAAGAGACCCAGTACTTC. Protein product: CAWTPSVQETQYF.

The V call is TRBV6-5, the J call TRBJ1-4; tentatively, D is TRBD1 (6 bases). Germline CDR1 is MNHEY and CDR2 is SVGAGI. The germline V and J ends were trimmed by 6 bases and 4 bases, with 15 bases remaining between them. This CDR3 contains 15 residues. The CDR3 nucleotides read TGTGCCAGCAGACGTCCGGGACACCATAATGAAAAACTGTTTTTT. Its protein is CASRRPGHHNEKLFF.

This chain uses TRBV25-1 with TRBJ2-2; TRBD2 is a possible D gene (6 bases). The V gene's germline CDR1 is MGHDK and CDR2 SYGVNS. The CDR3 runs 17 residues. V dropped 2 bases and J dropped 4 bases, with 17 bases sitting between them. In DNA, the CDR3 is TGTGCCAGCAGTGAAACTGGGGGGTCGGGAGCCACCGGGGAGCTGTTTTTT. Its protein is CASSETGGSGATGELFF.

The J gene is TRBJ2-7, the V gene TRBV11-3; 7 nucleotides agree with TRBD1. The CDR3 runs to 14 residues. The germline V gene encodes CDR1 SGHNT and CDR2 YENEEA. With V trimmed by 5 bases and J by 2 bases, 6 bases remained unmatched. The CDR3, as DNA: TGTGCCAGCAGCCGACAGGGAGAAACCTACGAGCAGTACTTC. This sequence encodes CASSRQGETYEQYF.

The gene calls are TRBV28 and TRBJ1-4; the match to TRBD1 covers 9 bases. V was pared by 2 bases and J by 7 bases, with 2 bases of the junction left unmatched. CDR1 is MDHEN, CDR2 SYDVKM, per germline. The CDR3 is 14 amino acids. DNA for the CDR3: TGTGCCAGCAGTTTAGTGGACAGGGGTGAAAAACTGTTTTTT. It specifies CASSLVDRGEKLFF.

This clone has a handful of counts. The CDR3 bases are TGTGCCAGTAGGCTCGACAAGAACACTGAAGCTTTCTTT. Residues: CASRLDKNTEAFF. This chain links TRBV19 with TRBJ1-1; D gene uncertain. The CDR3 extends over 13 amino acids. The germline V gene encodes CDR1 LNHDA and CDR2 SQIVND (reference sequence). V lost 6 bases to trimming and J lost 1 base, with 9 bases between them.

The chain employs TRBV27 and TRBJ2-3; D possibly corresponds to TRBD1 (6 bases). This CDR3 spans 13 amino acids. From germline, CDR1 is MNHEY and CDR2 SMNVEV (reference sequence). V lost 7 bases, J lost 8 bases, and 16 bases lay in between. In nucleotides, the CDR3 is TGTGCCAGCACCATCACAGTGGGGGCTACGCAGTATTTT. Protein sequence: CASTITVGATQYF.

This rearrangement joins TRBV19 to TRBJ1-5; D not resolved. The CDR3 consists of 15 residues. The germline V and J ends were trimmed by 3 bases and 7 bases, with 16 bases remaining between them. The germline CDR1 and CDR2 sequences are LNHDA and SQIVND (reference sequence). The CDR3 loop reads CASSMLERVRQPQHF. The CDR3 coding sequence is TGTGCCAGTAGTATGTTAGAGAGGGTACGACAGCCCCAGCATTTT.

The chain joins TRBV9 to TRBJ2-4, with 8 bases lining up with TRBD1. J gave up 7 bases and V 6 bases, and 9 bases lay outside the gene matches. This CDR3 comprises 14 residues. The germline CDR1 and CDR2 sequences are SGDLS and YYNGEE. CDR3 sequence: CASTQGQEGNIQYF. In DNA form, the CDR3 reads TGTGCCAGCACCCAGGGACAGGAGGGCAACATTCAGTACTTC.

The rearrangement links TRBV29-1 to TRBJ2-1, with TRBD2 identical over 7 bases. CDR1 and CDR2 from the germline V gene are SQVTM and ANQGSEA. The CDR3 runs to 14 residues. Trimming took 8 bases from V and 0 from J; bases not matched to a gene: 7. Here the CDR3 reads CSPPSGHSYNEQFF. The CDR3, as DNA: TGCAGCCCACCTAGCGGCCACTCCTACAATGAGCAGTTCTTC.

The rearrangement uses TRBV10-3 and TRBJ1-1; D is perhaps TRBD1 (5 bases). CDR1 and CDR2 (germline): ENHRY, SYGVKD. This CDR3 is built from 15 residues. Trimming shortened V by 6 bases and J by 1 base, and 15 bases separated the two germline ends. CDR3 in DNA: TGTGCCATCAGACCACGGGGGACGAGGAACACTGAAGCTTTCTTT. It is translated as CAIRPRGTRNTEAFF.